A single sample is the source of the 14 T cell receptor beta chains below, sequenced in a study of CD8 T cells in Susac syndrome. Reverse transcription of roughly 0.5 to 1 ug RNA was carried out with random hexamers. A single record per CDR3 protein comes from TCRdb applying MiXCR to the immunoSEQ multiplex PCR reads. Of some 240,000 distinct CDR3 sequences in the sample, almost 97% were seen once. The sample consisted of CD4+ T cells from PBMCs. The receptors were sampled from a human donor with Susac syndrome.

The gene calls are TRBV15 and TRBJ1-1; D remains unclear. Looked up from germline, CDR1 is LNHNV and CDR2 is YYDKDF (reference sequence). Trimming removed 5 bases at V and 11 bases at J, with 15 bases between. The CDR3 runs to 12 residues. This CDR3 reads CATSGPTATAFF. The CDR3 nucleotides read TGTGCCACCAGCGGACCAACAGCTACGGCTTTCTTT.

The chain is built from TRBV20-1 and TRBJ1-1; D ambiguous. Germline assignment: CDR1 DFQATT and CDR2 SNEGSKA (reference sequence). V lost 0 bases and J lost 3, with 14 bases in between. The CDR3 sequence is 15 residues long. The CDR3 DNA reads TGCAGTGCTAGAGATCAGCTGTTGGGGTACACTGAAGCTTTCTTT. This sequence encodes CSARDQLLGYTEAFF.

The chain carries TRBV29-1 and TRBJ1-2; TRBD1 is a possible D gene (5 bases). V shed 5 bases and J shed 6 bases, with 10 bases lying between them. The germline V gene has CDR1 SQVTM and CDR2 ANQGSEA. This CDR3 contains 11 residues. The CDR3 reads CSVSRVHGYTF. In DNA, the CDR3 is TGCAGCGTTAGCAGGGTACATGGCTACACCTTC.

The rearrangement joins TRBV20-1 to TRBJ2-2, with no clear D. Trimming took off 0 bases at V and 0 bases at J, with 11 bases between the two ends. The CDR3 runs 16 residues. CDR1 and CDR2 from the germline V gene are DFQATT and SNEGSKA (reference sequence). CDR3 DNA sequence: TGCAGTGCTAGAGATACGATGGTGACGAACACCGGGGAGCTGTTTTTT. Translating gives CSARDTMVTNTGELFF.

The sample holds one count of this clonotype. V is TRBV28 and J is TRBJ1-1; no reliable D call. CDR1 and CDR2 (germline): MDHEN, SYDVKM. The V end was cut by 2 bases, the J end by 0 bases, with 7 bases between. The length of the CDR3 is 14 residues. The CDR3 region is CASSLRIMNTEAFF. In DNA, the CDR3 is TGTGCCAGCAGTTTAAGGATTATGAACACTGAAGCTTTCTTT.

The rearrangement uses TRBV27 and TRBJ2-2, with 9 bases aligning to TRBD1. Germline assignment: CDR1 MNHEY and CDR2 SMNVEV (reference sequence). This CDR3 is built from 17 residues. Germline trimming cut 2 bases from V and 6 bases from J; bases unmatched to any gene: 10. CDR3 amino acids: CASSLVGTGIRAGELFF. CDR3 in DNA: TGTGCCAGCAGTTTAGTCGGGACAGGGATCAGGGCCGGGGAGCTGTTTTTT.

This rearrangement joins TRBV5-4 to TRBJ1-3; the D is unclear. V dropped 4 bases and J dropped 3 bases, with 2 bases sitting between them. The CDR3 has 11 residues. The germline V gene has CDR1 SGHNT and CDR2 YYREEE (reference sequence). The DNA of the CDR3 is TGTGCCAGCAGCCGTGGAAACACCATATATTTT. It codes for CASSRGNTIYF.

The chain joins TRBV15 to TRBJ2-1, with 8 bases identical to TRBD1. From germline, CDR1 is LNHNV and CDR2 YYDKDF (reference sequence). The CDR3 contains 15 residues. The junction had 12 bases not matched to a gene; V was cut back by 4 bases and J by 10 bases. CDR3 sequence: CATSKRTGNSNEQFF. DNA of the CDR3: TGTGCCACCAGCAAAAGGACAGGGAATTCTAACGAGCAGTTCTTC.

V usage is TRBV20-1 and J usage is TRBJ2-5; D gene ambiguous. Germline CDR1 and CDR2: DFQATT and SNEGSKA (reference sequence). Trimming stripped 3 bases from V and 4 bases from J, with 6 bases between. The CDR3 totals 11 residues. CDR3 region: CSASSRETQYF. CDR3 sequence (DNA): TGCAGTGCTAGTTCTCGAGAGACCCAGTACTTC.

The chain combines TRBV9 with TRBJ1-2; TRBD1 matches 11 bases. The ends lost 2 bases at V and 7 bases at J; junction bases unmatched: 4. Germline CDR1 and CDR2: SGDLS and YYNGEE. The CDR3 consists of 14 residues. The CDR3 coding sequence is TGTGCCAGCAGCGTGGACAGGGGGCAAGGTGGCTACACCTTC. Protein: CASSVDRGQGGYTF.

The chain links TRBV28 to TRBJ2-4; TRBD2 is a possible D gene (7 bases). V was trimmed by 8 bases and J by 2 bases, leaving 16 bases between them. The CDR3 has 15 amino acids. CDR1 MDHEN and CDR2 SYDVKM come from the germline V gene. CDR3 protein: CASRIGGGTKNIQYF. CDR3 DNA: TGTGCCAGCCGAATAGGGGGGGGTACCAAAAACATTCAGTACTTC. Full variable domain (outside the CDR3, taken from reference TRBV28 and TRBJ2-4): DVKVTQSSRYLVKRTGEKVFLECVQDMDHENMFWYRQDPGLGLRLIYFSYDVKMKEKGDIPEGYSVSREKKERFSLILESASTNQTSMYLCASRIGGGTKNIQYFGAGTRLSVL.

In its sample, this clonotype was seen once. J is TRBJ2-7 and V is TRBV4-1, with D unresolved. V was shortened by 2 bases and J by 3 bases, with 29 bases between the two germline ends. CDR1 MGHRA and CDR2 YSYEKL come from the germline V gene. This CDR3 comprises 20 residues. This CDR3 is CASSQTNLVAPRQTCYEQYF. CDR3 DNA sequence: TGCGCCAGCAGCCAAACTAATTTAGTGGCGCCTCGGCAAACTTGCTACGAGCAGTACTTC.

V usage is TRBV5-4 and J usage is TRBJ2-5; 9 bases are a match to TRBD2. Germline lookup yields CDR1 SGHNT and CDR2 YYREEE (reference sequence). After removal of 4 bases from V and 4 bases from J, the junction contained 14 bases not matched to a gene. The CDR3 spans 17 residues. The CDR3 sequence: CASSPGGTSPVLETQYF. CDR3 nucleotides: TGTGCCAGCAGCCCCGGAGGGACTAGCCCAGTTCTAGAGACCCAGTACTTC.

The chain couples TRBV3-1 to TRBJ1-2; unclear D gene. Germline lookup yields CDR1 LGHDT and CDR2 YNNKEL (reference sequence). V lost 1 base, J lost 13 bases, and 13 bases lay in between. This CDR3 contains 12 residues. Written as DNA, the CDR3 is TGTGCCAGCAGCCAAGTCGGGAACGGGGTCACCTTC. As protein: CASSQVGNGVTF.